This TCR beta chain was captured in a study of regulatory T cells in long-lasting Graves disease. General study findings and limits: Persistent Graves' patients had lower TCR diversity than newly diagnosed ones.

The CDR3 length is 15 residues. Time point indicated: newly diagnosed GD, antithyroid drugs for less than 3 months. There was RNA extracted from PBMCs, and the TCR library was made from it. This clonotype was detected a few times. The antigen is undetermined. This could be a read error, since a much larger clone is one nucleotide away. Assembly of TCR beta libraries relied on iRepertoire HTBI primers together with Arm-PCR of CDR3 regions. In TCRdb, the multiplex PCR reads were re-called with MiXCR into one record per CDR3 protein. Here the sample spans about 420,000 distinct CDR3 sequences, over 15% being singletons. These data also formed part of another study, on T cells in Graves' hyperthyroidism and ophthalmopathy. As reported in that work: Newly diagnosed hyperthyroidism patients aged 18 to 65 years had disease lasting under 2 months. Each diagnosis drew on symptoms, thyroxine, TRAb, thyroid ultrasound and orbital computed tomography findings.

This TCR came from a woman between 18 and 29 years old with Graves disease. Material: peripheral blood mononuclear cells (PBMCs), obtained at new diagnosis, from a patient treated with antithyroid drugs. The chain carries TRBV12-3 or TRBV12-4 and TRBJ2-5; 7 nucleotides align to TRBD2. This CDR3 is CASRSTLAAQEAQYF. Written as DNA, the CDR3 is TGTGCCAGCAGGTCTACTCTAGCGGCACAAGAGGCCCAGTACTTC.